The 9 T cell receptor beta chains below come from one sample, sequenced in a study of T cells in narcolepsy. Only in-frame clones appear in the TCRdb table, and some are missing; sequencing was by immunoSEQ multiplex PCR. The sample includes about 20,000 clones, roughly 87% of them seen just once. The sample consisted of memory (CD45RA-) CD4+ T cells from blood. The receptors come from a human donor in good health.

This sequence joins TRBV5-1 and TRBJ2-3, with TRBD2 as a possible D gene (5 bases). This CDR3 is built from 14 residues. Germline V gives CDR1 SGHRS, CDR2 YFSETQ. Trimming removed 2 bases at V and 0 bases at J, with 7 bases between. CDR3 DNA sequence: TGCGCCAGCAGCTTCACGGGGAGCACAGATACGCAGTATTTT. This gives the protein CASSFTGSTDTQYF.

The chain uses TRBV5-1 and TRBJ1-1; 8 nucleotides line up with TRBD1. The CDR3 extends over 15 amino acids. Trimming at V came to 2 bases and at J to 1 base, leaving 4 bases not matched to a gene. CDR1 is SGHRS, CDR2 YFSETQ, per germline. DNA of the CDR3: TGCGCCAGCAGCTTCACAGGGGGAGCGAACACTGAAGCTTTCTTT. This gives the protein CASSFTGGANTEAFF.

The CDR3 region has the DNA TGTGCCAGCAGTTTCGGGACAGGGGGAAATTCACCCCTCCACTTT. Its translation: CASSFGTGGNSPLHF. The genes are TRBV6-1 and TRBJ1-6, with TRBD1 identical over 11 bases. The length of the CDR3 is 15 residues. J lost 7 bases, V lost 5 bases, and 4 bases had no gene match. CDR1 MNHNS and CDR2 SASEGT come from the germline V gene.

The chain employs TRBV7-6 and TRBJ1-5; D remains ambiguous. Trimming took 1 base from V and 4 from J, leaving 5 bases between them. The CDR3 runs to 13 residues. Germline lookup yields CDR1 SGHVS and CDR2 FNYEAQ. The CDR3, as DNA: TGTGCCAGCAGCTTAGGGGAAAATCAGCCCCAGCATTTT. Its protein product is CASSLGENQPQHF.

V and J are TRBV6-5 and TRBJ1-2, with TRBD1 matching over 8 bases. V shed 4 bases, J shed 2 bases, and the junction held 3 bases outside the gene matches. The germline V gene encodes CDR1 MNHEY and CDR2 SVGAGI. CDR3 length: 14 amino acids. The DNA of the CDR3 is TGTGCCAGCAGTTGGGGACAGGCCAACTATGGCTACACCTTC. This codes for CASSWGQANYGYTF.

V is TRBV25-1 and J is TRBJ2-3, with D unresolved. CDR3 length: 16 amino acids. Trimming removed 1 base at V and 1 base at J, with 12 bases between. Germline CDR1 reads MGHDK; CDR2 reads SYGVNS. The CDR3 here is CASSESRRAGTDTQYF. The CDR3 bases are TGTGCCAGCAGTGAATCTCGTCGGGCCGGCACAGATACGCAGTATTTT.

V is TRBV4-2 and J is TRBJ2-7; D is possibly TRBD1 (6 bases). The ends were cut back, 6 bases at V and 0 bases at J, with 15 bases in the middle. Per the germline V gene, CDR1 is LGHNA and CDR2 is YNFKEQ. The CDR3 is 15 amino acids. The CDR3 nucleotides are TGTGCCAGCAGGCCCGGACAGTCGAGCTCCTACGAGCAGTACTTC. Protein sequence: CASRPGQSSSYEQYF.

The V and J genes are TRBV6-6 and TRBJ2-7; tentative D call: TRBD1 (6 bases). The CDR3 is 13 amino acids. Between the trimmed V and J ends, which lost 5 bases and 5 bases, there was a span of 13 bases. The V gene's germline CDR1 is MNHNY and CDR2 SVGAGI (reference sequence). The CDR3 reads CASSAQQGNEQYF. The CDR3, as DNA: TGTGCCAGCAGTGCCCAACAGGGCAACGAGCAGTACTTC.

About this clone itself: Other nucleotide sequences from this sample produce the same CDR3. V gene TRBV2 combines with J gene TRBJ1-6; TRBD1 matches at 8 bases. From germline, CDR1 is SNHLY and CDR2 FYNNEI. This CDR3 spans 13 amino acids. V gave up 6 bases and J gave up 9 bases; unmatched junction bases: 4. The CDR3 reads CASSGQGSSPLHF. Written as DNA, the CDR3 is TGTGCCAGCAGCGGACAGGGCAGTTCACCCCTCCACTTT.